The 24 T cell receptor beta chains reported below all come from one sample, sequenced in a study. Via MiXCR, TCRdb re-called the 5' RACE reads, giving one row per CDR3 protein. The sample contains 7,500 to 8,500 distinct CDR3 sequences, about 50% of which appear only once. Material for sequencing was memory CD4+ T cells sorted from a lymph node. The sample's subset: memory CD4+ T cells, CD4+CD45RO+CD25-. The origin of the receptors is a female donor with breast cancer.

The chain carries TRBV7-2 and TRBJ2-7; 8 positions match TRBD2. This CDR3 comprises 13 residues. Unmatched junction bases numbered 6, after V lost 5 bases and J lost 6 bases. Germline V gives CDR1 SGHTA, CDR2 FQGNSA. CDR3 region: CASSPAGGCEQYF. CDR3 nucleotides: TGTGCCAGCAGCCCCGCGGGAGGCTGCGAGCAGTACTTC.

The chain joins TRBV29-1 to TRBJ2-3, with TRBD1 as a possible D gene (5 bases). The germline V gene encodes CDR1 SQVTM and CDR2 ANQGSEA. The CDR3 is 13 amino acids. Between the trimmed V and J ends, which lost 1 base and 5 bases, there was a span of 10 bases. CDR3 region: CSVEVQGEDTQYF. The CDR3 DNA is TGCAGCGTTGAAGTACAAGGGGAAGATACGCAGTATTTT.

The V gene is TRBV29-1, the J gene TRBJ1-4; D not certain. Germline V gene lookup returns CDR1 SQVTM and CDR2 ANQGSEA. V lost 4 bases to trimming and J lost 0 bases, with 12 bases between them. The CDR3 is 15 residues long. The CDR3 here is CSVAKDPATNEKLFF. CDR3 bases: TGCAGCGTTGCAAAAGACCCGGCAACTAATGAAAAACTGTTTTTT.

This sequence joins TRBV30 and TRBJ2-1, with D uncertain. This CDR3 is built from 16 residues. Trimming pared 0 bases from V and 9 bases from J, leaving 21 bases between. The germline CDR1 and CDR2 sequences are GTSNPN and SVGIG (reference sequence). The CDR3 protein is CAWSVGGVKLTVEQFF. CDR3 in DNA: TGTGCCTGGAGTGTAGGTGGGGTCAAGTTGACGGTTGAGCAGTTCTTC.

This clonotype was observed a handful of times. V gene TRBV10-3 combines with J gene TRBJ2-5, with 7 positions matching TRBD2. Germline CDR1 reads ENHRY; CDR2 reads SYGVKD. The junction had 12 bases not matched to a gene; V was cut back by 3 bases and J by 5 bases. The CDR3 loop spans 16 amino acids. The CDR3 reads CAISEDLSGGMETQYF. In DNA, the CDR3 is TGTGCCATCAGTGAAGACCTCTCGGGGGGAATGGAGACCCAGTACTTC.

This clonotype was found a few times. V usage is TRBV5-4 and J usage is TRBJ2-3; 7 bases fit TRBD2. Germline CDR1 reads SGHNT; CDR2 reads YYREEE (reference sequence). The CDR3 covers 16 residues. The ends lost 8 bases at V and 4 bases at J; junction bases unmatched: 16. The CDR3 spells CASSPPSTSSADTQYF. CDR3 DNA sequence: TGTGCCAGTAGCCCCCCCTCGACTAGCTCCGCAGATACGCAGTATTTT.

Turning to this clonotype: At one of its ends the junction is not consistent with the germline gene, which may arise from a read error. The chain joins TRBV7-3 to TRBJ2-3, with D possibly being TRBD2 (7 bases). The CDR3 has 13 amino acids. Germline CDR1 and CDR2: SGHTA and FQGTGA. The CDR3 protein is CASRMGGHRYAVF. The CDR3, as DNA: TGTGCCAGCAGAATGGGGGGGCACAGATACGCAGTATTT.

V is TRBV4-3 and J is TRBJ2-7; maybe TRBD1 (6 bases). The germline CDR1 and CDR2 sequences are LGHNA and YSLEER. The CDR3 loop spans 15 amino acids. V was cut by 0 bases and J by 2 bases, with 11 bases left in between. DNA for the CDR3: TGCGCCAGCAGCCAAGAAGGGACAAATACCTACGAGCAGTACGTC. Protein sequence: CASSQEGTNTYEQYV.

The chain employs TRBV20-1 and TRBJ2-1; D uncertain. Germline CDR1 is DFQATT and CDR2 is SNEGSKA (reference sequence). Trimming pared 1 base from V and 6 bases from J, leaving 7 bases between. CDR3 size: 12 residues. This CDR3 reads CSARVPFNEQFF. DNA for the CDR3: TGCAGTGCTAGAGTCCCCTTCAATGAGCAGTTCTTC.

This chain joins TRBV29-1 and TRBJ1-5; possibly TRBD1 for D (5 bases). Germline-derived CDR1 and CDR2 are SQVTM and ANQGSEA. The CDR3 covers 13 residues. With 4 bases removed from V and 6 bases from J, the gap between germline ends came to 13 bases. CDR3: CSVGAGMGQPQHF. The CDR3 DNA reads TGCAGCGTTGGGGCAGGGATGGGTCAGCCCCAGCATTTT.

The table lists this clonotype with a count of one. The CDR3 bases are TGCGCCAGCAGCCAGTTATCCCAAGCGGGCGCCTACGAGCAGTACTTC. Amino acids: CASSQLSQAGAYEQYF. V usage is TRBV4-1 and J usage is TRBJ2-7, with D perhaps TRBD2 (6 bases). The V end lost 3 bases, the J end lost 2 bases, and 17 bases lay between the germline ends. CDR3 size: 16 residues. Germline CDR1 and CDR2: MGHRA and YSYEKL.

Details on this clonotype: Compared with germline, one end of the junction differs, possibly owing to a read error. This chain connects TRBV6-1 to TRBJ1-6; D unresolved. CDR3 length: 12 amino acids. Germline V lookup: CDR1 MNHNS, CDR2 SASEGT. CDR3 region: CASSPGSSPFHF. The CDR3 region has the DNA TGTGCCAGCTCTCCCGGGAGTTCACCCTTCCACTTT.

This rearrangement joins TRBV6-4 to TRBJ2-2, with D tentatively TRBD2 (6 bases). The V gene lost 3 bases and the J gene lost 4 bases, with 12 bases spanning the gap. This CDR3 is built from 15 residues. Germline CDR1 and CDR2: MRHNA and SNTAGT. The CDR3 sequence is CASSELAGPTGELFF. The CDR3 bases are TGTGCCAGCAGTGAACTCGCGGGACCCACCGGGGAGCTGTTTTTT.

This clonotype was picked up one time. The CDR3 DNA sequence: TGTGCCAGTAGTATCCTCGGACGGATTAACTATGGCTACACCTTC. The encoded protein is CASSILGRINYGYTF. The chain is built from TRBV19 and TRBJ1-2; D is unclear. The CDR3 sequence is 15 residues long. Germline V gene lookup returns CDR1 LNHDA and CDR2 SQIVND (reference sequence). Trimming removed 3 bases at V and 1 base at J, with 12 bases between.

CDR3 region: CASSIRVTGEGSTEAFF. The CDR3 DNA reads as TGCGCCAGCAGCATAAGGGTCACAGGGGAAGGTAGCACTGAAGCTTTCTTT. The chain carries TRBV4-3 and TRBJ1-1; TRBD1 aligns across 7 bases. The junction had 16 bases not matched to a gene; V was cut back by 5 bases and J by 4 bases. This CDR3 is built from 17 residues. Per germline, CDR1 LGHNA and CDR2 YSLEER.

This clonotype was detected only a few times. This sequence joins TRBV20-1 and TRBJ1-3, with D unresolved. Germline V gives CDR1 DFQATT, CDR2 SNEGSKA (reference sequence). Trimming removed 5 bases at V and 0 bases at J, with 14 bases between. CDR3 length equals 15 residues. Here the CDR3 reads CSAHLDGSSGNTIYF. In nucleotides, the CDR3 is TGCAGTGCTCATCTCGACGGGAGCTCTGGAAACACCATATATTTT.

This chain links TRBV29-1 with TRBJ1-1, with D perhaps matching TRBD1 (6 bases). Germline V gene data show CDR1 as SQVTM and CDR2 as ANQGSEA. V gave up 7 bases and J gave up 6 bases, with 18 bases separating them. This CDR3 is built from 13 residues. CDR3 sequence (DNA): TGCAGCGCCGGGACACGGGGGGACGCTGAAGCTTTCTTT. Amino acids: CSAGTRGDAEAFF.

The chain is built from TRBV20-1 and TRBJ1-1; D not resolved. The CDR3 has 13 residues. Trimming pared 5 bases from V and 2 bases from J, leaving 12 bases between. Germline CDR1 is DFQATT and CDR2 is SNEGSKA (reference sequence). CDR3 in amino acids: CSAFLGRNTEAFF. The DNA of the CDR3 is TGCAGTGCTTTTCTGGGGAGAAACACTGAAGCTTTCTTT.

Worth noting for this clonotype: The conserved phenylalanine or tryptophan is not found at the CDR3 terminus, so this likely reflects a read error. The V and J genes are TRBV29-1 and TRBJ2-1; 10 bases map to TRBD2. V shed 4 bases and J 4 bases; nucleotides not matched to a gene: 1. The germline CDR1 and CDR2 sequences are SQVTM and ANQGSEA. The CDR3 is 13 residues long. This CDR3 reads CSVGAGGYNEQFL. The CDR3 region has the DNA TGCAGCGTTGGAGCGGGAGGGTACAATGAGCAGTTCCTC.

The chain combines TRBV3-1 with TRBJ2-5; TRBD2 aligns across 14 bases. In germline, CDR1 is LGHDT, CDR2 YNNKEL (reference sequence). The V segment lost 6 bases and the J segment 5 bases; nucleotides outside the gene matches: 5. The CDR3 consists of 15 residues. CDR3 DNA: TGTGCCAGCAGTGGGACTAGCGGGGGTAAGGAGACCCAGTACTTC. Its protein is CASSGTSGGKETQYF.

The V and J genes are TRBV12-3 or TRBV12-4 and TRBJ2-3, with TRBD2 matching 8 bases. The CDR3 totals 15 residues. V was clipped by 4 bases and J by 2 bases; unmatched bases: 5. The CDR3 region is CASSSTGGATDTQYF. The CDR3 DNA is TGTGCCAGCAGTTCAACGGGAGGGGCCACAGATACGCAGTATTTT.

V gene TRBV5-1 combines with J gene TRBJ1-3; D is uncertain. This CDR3 spans 16 amino acids. The germline V gene encodes CDR1 SGHRS and CDR2 YFSETQ. The germline V and J ends were trimmed by 0 bases and 0 bases, with 10 bases remaining between them. In nucleotides, the CDR3 is TGCGCCAGCAGCTTGGCCCAGGTCGGCTCTGGAAACACCATATATTTT. This encodes CASSLAQVGSGNTIYF. The complete variable domain, with remaining parts taken from reference TRBV5-1 and TRBJ1-3, reads KAGVTQTPRYLIKTRGQQVTLSCSPISGHRSVSWYQQTPGQGLQFLFEYFSETQRNKGNFPGRFSGRQFSNSRSEMNVSTLELGDSALYLCASSLAQVGSGNTIYFGEGSWLTVV.

The chain carries TRBV20-1 and TRBJ2-2; D is possibly TRBD2 (5 bases). The CDR3 spans 12 residues. Trimming removed 6 bases from V and 8 bases from J, with 13 bases in between. Germline CDR1 and CDR2: DFQATT and SNEGSKA (reference sequence). The CDR3 loop is CSARDLVGELFF. CDR3 DNA: TGCAGTGCGAGGGATCTCGTGGGGGAGCTGTTTTTT.

This chain connects TRBV13 to TRBJ2-7, with TRBD1 matching 8 bases. The CDR3 spans 15 residues. Germline CDR1 reads PRHDT; CDR2 reads FYEKMQ (reference sequence). V lost 5 bases to trimming and J lost 1 base; unmatched junction nucleotides: 7. The CDR3 DNA follows: TGTGCCAGCAGCGCCGACAGGGGAGATTCCTACGAGCAGTACTTC. It codes for CASSADRGDSYEQYF.